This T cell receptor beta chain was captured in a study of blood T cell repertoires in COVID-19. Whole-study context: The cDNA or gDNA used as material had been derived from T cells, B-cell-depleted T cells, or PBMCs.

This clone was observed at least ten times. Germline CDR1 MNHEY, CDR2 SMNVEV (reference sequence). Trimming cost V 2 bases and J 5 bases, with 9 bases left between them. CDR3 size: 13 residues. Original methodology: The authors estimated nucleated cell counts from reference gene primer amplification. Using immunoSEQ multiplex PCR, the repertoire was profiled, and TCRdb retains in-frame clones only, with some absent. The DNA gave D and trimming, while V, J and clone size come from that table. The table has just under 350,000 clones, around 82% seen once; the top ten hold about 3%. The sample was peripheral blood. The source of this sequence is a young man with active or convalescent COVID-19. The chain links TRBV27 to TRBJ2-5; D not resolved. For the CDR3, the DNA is TGTGCCAGCAGTTTAAGCACCATGGAGACCCAGTACTTC. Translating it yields CASSLSTMETQYF.